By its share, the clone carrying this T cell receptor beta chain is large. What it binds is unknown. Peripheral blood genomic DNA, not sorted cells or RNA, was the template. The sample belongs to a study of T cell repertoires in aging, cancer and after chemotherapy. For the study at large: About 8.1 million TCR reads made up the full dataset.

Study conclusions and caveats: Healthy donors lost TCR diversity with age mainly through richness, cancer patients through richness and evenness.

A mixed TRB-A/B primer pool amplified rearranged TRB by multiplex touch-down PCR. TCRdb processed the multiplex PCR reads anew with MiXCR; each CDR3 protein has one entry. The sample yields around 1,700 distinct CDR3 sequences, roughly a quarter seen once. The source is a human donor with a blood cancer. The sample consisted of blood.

CDR3 sequence (DNA): TGCAGCGTCCACAGGGCGGGACTGGGGCAGTTCTTC. This gives the protein CSVHRAGLGQFF. V is TRBV29-1 and J is TRBJ2-1; D is perhaps TRBD1 or TRBD2 (6 bases each). The CDR3 is 12 amino acids. Deletions cut 6 bases from V and 12 bases from J, with 18 bases between. The germline V gene encodes CDR1 SQVTM and CDR2 ANQGSEA.